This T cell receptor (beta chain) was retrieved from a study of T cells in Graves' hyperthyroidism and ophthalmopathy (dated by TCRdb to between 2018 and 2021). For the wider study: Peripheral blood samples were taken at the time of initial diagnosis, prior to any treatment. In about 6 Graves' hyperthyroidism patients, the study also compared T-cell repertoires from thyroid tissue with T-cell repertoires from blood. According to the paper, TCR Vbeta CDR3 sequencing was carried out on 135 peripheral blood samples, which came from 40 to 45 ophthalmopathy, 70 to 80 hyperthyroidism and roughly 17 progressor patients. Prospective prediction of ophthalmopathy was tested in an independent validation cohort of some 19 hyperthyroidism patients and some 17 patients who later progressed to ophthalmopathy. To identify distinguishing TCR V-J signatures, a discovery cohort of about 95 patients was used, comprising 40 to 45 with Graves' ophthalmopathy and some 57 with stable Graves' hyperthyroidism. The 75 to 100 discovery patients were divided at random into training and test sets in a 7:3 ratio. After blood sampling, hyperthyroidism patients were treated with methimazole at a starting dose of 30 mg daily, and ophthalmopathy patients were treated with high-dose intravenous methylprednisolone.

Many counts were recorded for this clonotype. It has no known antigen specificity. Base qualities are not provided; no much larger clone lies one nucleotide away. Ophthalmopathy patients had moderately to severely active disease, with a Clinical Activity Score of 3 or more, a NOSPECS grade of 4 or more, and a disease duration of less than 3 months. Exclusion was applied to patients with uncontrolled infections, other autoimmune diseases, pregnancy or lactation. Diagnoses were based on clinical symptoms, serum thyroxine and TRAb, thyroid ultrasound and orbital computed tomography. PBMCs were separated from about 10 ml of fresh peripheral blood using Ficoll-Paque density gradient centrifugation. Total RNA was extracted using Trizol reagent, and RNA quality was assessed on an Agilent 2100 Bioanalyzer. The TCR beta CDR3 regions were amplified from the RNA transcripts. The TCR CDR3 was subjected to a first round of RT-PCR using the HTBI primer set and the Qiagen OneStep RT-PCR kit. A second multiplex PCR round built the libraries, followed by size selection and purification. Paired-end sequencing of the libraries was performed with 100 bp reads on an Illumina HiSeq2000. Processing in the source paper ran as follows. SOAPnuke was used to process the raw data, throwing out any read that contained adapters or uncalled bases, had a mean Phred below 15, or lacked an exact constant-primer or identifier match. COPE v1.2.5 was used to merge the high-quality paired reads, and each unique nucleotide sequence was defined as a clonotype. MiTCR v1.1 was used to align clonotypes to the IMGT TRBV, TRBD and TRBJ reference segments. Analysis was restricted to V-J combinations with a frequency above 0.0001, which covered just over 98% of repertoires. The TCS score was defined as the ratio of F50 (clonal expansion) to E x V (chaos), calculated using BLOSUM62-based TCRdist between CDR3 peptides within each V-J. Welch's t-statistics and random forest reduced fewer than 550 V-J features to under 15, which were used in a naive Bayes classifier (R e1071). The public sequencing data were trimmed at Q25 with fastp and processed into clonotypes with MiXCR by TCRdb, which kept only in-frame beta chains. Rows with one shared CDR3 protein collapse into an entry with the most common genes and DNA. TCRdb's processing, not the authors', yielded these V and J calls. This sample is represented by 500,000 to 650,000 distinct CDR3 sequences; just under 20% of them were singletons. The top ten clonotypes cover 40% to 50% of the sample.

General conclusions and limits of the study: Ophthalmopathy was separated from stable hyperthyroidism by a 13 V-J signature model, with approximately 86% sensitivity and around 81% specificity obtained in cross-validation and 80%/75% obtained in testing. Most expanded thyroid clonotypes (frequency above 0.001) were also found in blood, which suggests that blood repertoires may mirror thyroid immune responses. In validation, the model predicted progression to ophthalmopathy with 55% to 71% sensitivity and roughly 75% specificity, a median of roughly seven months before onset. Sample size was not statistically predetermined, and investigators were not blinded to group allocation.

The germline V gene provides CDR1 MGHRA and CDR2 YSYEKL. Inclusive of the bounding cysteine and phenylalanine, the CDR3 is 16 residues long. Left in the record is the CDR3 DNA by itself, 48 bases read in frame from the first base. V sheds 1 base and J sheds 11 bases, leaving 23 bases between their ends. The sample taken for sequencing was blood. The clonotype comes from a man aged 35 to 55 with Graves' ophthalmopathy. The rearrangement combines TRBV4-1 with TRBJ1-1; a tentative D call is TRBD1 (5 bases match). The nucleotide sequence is TGCGCCAGCAGCCAAGGTATAGGGACCCTGGCGTTTGGCGCTTTCTTT. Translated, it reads CASSQGIGTLAFGAFF.